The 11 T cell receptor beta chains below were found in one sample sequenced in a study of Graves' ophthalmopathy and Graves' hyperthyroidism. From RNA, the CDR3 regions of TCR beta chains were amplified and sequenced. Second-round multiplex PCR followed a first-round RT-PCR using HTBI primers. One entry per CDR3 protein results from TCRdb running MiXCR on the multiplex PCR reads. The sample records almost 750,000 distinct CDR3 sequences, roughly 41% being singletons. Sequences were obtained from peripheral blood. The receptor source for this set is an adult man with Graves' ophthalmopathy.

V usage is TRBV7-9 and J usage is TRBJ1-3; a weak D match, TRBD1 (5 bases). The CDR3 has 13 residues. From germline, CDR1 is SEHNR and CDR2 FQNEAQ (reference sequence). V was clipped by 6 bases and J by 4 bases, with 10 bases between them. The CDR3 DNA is TGTGCCAGCAGTGGACATCCAGGAAACACCATATATTTT. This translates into CASSGHPGNTIYF.

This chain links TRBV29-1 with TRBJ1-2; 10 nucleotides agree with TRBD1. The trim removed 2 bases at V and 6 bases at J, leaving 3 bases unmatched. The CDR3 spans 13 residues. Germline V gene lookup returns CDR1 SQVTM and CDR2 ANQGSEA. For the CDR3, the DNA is TGCAGCGTTGAACGGGACAGGGGAAATGGCTACACCTTC. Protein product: CSVERDRGNGYTF.

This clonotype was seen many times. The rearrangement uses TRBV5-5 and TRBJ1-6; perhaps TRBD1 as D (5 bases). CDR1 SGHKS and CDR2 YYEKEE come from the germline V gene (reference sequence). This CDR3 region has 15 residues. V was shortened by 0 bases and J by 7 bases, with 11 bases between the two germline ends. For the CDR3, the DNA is TGTGCCAGCAGCTTGGGTGACAGAACAAATTCACCCCTCCACTTT. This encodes CASSLGDRTNSPLHF.

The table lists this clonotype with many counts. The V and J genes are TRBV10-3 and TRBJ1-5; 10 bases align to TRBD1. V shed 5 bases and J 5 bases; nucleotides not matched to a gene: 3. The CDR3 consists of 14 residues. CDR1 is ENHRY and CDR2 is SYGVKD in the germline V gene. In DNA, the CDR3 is TGTGCCATCAGTCCCGGGACAGGGGATCAGCCCCAGCATTTT. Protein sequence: CAISPGTGDQPQHF.

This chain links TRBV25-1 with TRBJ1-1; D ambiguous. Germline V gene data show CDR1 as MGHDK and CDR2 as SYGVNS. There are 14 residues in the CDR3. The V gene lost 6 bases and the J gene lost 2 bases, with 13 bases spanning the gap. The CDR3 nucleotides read TGTGCCAGCAGCCATTCGTGGAGTAACACTGAAGCTTTCTTT. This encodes CASSHSWSNTEAFF.

The CDR3: CASSLREQGLLDGYTF. CDR3 DNA sequence: TGTGCCAGCAGCCTACGGGAACAGGGCCTCCTCGATGGCTACACCTTC. The chain joins TRBV5-6 to TRBJ1-2; D perhaps matches TRBD1 (6 bases). Germline values: CDR1 SGHDT, CDR2 YYEEEE. Trimming left V 4 bases short and J 6 bases short, with 22 bases between. CDR3 length equals 16 residues.

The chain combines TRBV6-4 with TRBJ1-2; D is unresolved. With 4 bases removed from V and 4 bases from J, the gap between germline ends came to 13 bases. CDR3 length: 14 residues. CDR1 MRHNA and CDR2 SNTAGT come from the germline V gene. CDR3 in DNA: TGTGCCAGCAGTGGAGTCCCGGCAGTCTATGGCTACACCTTC. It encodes CASSGVPAVYGYTF.

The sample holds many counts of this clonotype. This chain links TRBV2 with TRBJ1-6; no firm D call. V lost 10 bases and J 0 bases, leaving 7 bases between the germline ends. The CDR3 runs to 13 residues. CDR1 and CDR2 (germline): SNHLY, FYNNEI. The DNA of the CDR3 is TGTGCCACCGTTGGCTCCTATAATTCACCCCTCCACTTT. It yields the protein CATVGSYNSPLHF. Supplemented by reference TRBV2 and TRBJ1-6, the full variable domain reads EPEVTQTPSHQVTQMGQEVILRCVPISNHLYFYWYRQILGQKVEFLVSFYNNEISEKSEIFDDQFSVERPDGSNFTLKIRSTKLEDSAMYFCATVGSYNSPLHFGNGTRLTVT.

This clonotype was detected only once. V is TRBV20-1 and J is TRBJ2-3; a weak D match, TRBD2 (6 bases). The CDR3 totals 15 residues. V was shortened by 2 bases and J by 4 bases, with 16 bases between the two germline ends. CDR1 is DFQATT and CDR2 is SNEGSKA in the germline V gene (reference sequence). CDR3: CSARSGVRGADTQYF. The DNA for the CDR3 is TGCAGTGCTAGATCGGGAGTGAGGGGCGCAGATACGCAGTATTTT.

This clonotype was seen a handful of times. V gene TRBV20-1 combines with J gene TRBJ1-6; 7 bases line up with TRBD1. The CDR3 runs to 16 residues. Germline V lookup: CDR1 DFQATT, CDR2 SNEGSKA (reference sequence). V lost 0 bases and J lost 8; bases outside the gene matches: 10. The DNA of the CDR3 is TGCAGTGCTAGAGAGGGGACAGCTCGGCGTGATTCACCCCTCCACTTT. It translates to CSAREGTARRDSPLHF.

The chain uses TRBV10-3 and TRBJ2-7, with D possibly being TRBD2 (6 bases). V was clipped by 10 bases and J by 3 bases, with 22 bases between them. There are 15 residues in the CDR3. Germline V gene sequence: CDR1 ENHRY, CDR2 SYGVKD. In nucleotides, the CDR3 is TGTGCCAGCAGCCTAGACGGGGGTAGAGGCTACGAGCAGTACTTC. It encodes CASSLDGGRGYEQYF.